A single sample is the source of the 10 T cell receptor beta chains below, sequenced in a study of T cell repertoires in cytomegalovirus infection. TCRdb reanalysed the reads using MiXCR and keeps one entry per CDR3 protein. Of under 850,000 distinct CDR3 sequences in the sample, 30% to 40% were seen once. The antigens of these receptors remain unknown. Sequences were derived from cultured PBMCs, sampled from culture after CMV antigen stimulation. The receptor source for this set is a human donor in good health (CMV status not recorded). Some clones in this sample may be carry-over from other donors' samples.

J is TRBJ2-1 and V is TRBV4-1; TRBD2 matches at 13 bases. CDR1 is MGHRA and CDR2 is YSYEKL in the germline V gene. The V gene end was trimmed by 0 bases and the J gene end by 9 bases; junction bases not matched to a gene: 5. The CDR3 is 16 residues long. CDR3 sequence: CASSQETSGRAREQFF. In DNA form, the CDR3 reads TGCGCCAGCAGCCAAGAAACTAGCGGGAGGGCCCGTGAGCAGTTCTTC.

This clonotype occurred a few times. The gene calls are TRBV7-6 and TRBJ1-3, with D tentatively TRBD1 (6 bases). V lost 5 bases and J 5 bases, leaving 13 bases between the germline ends. The length of the CDR3 is 14 residues. Germline CDR1 and CDR2: SGHVS and FNYEAQ. The CDR3 here is CASSHPGQRNTIYF. The DNA of the CDR3 is TGTGCCAGCAGCCATCCTGGACAGCGAAACACCATATATTTT.

The rearrangement joins TRBV7-6 to TRBJ2-3, with TRBD2 identical over 8 bases. Germline CDR1 reads SGHVS; CDR2 reads FNYEAQ. After removal of 1 base from V and 2 bases from J, the junction contained 5 bases not matched to a gene. The CDR3 runs 16 residues. The CDR3: CASSLVGGRTTDTQYF. CDR3 DNA: TGTGCCAGCAGCTTAGTGGGCGGGAGGACCACAGATACGCAGTATTTT.

This chain links TRBV12-3 or TRBV12-4 with TRBJ2-1; D is unclear. V lost 6 bases and J 4 bases, leaving 7 bases between the germline ends. This CDR3 is 12 amino acids long. DNA of the CDR3: TGTGCCAGCAGACTATTATACAATGAGCAGTTCTTC. It yields the protein CASRLLYNEQFF.

This sequence joins TRBV7-8 and TRBJ2-3; tentative D call: TRBD2 (6 bases). CDR3 length: 16 residues. The V end was cut by 5 bases, the J end by 6 bases, with 21 bases between. CDR1 is SGHVS and CDR2 is FQNEAQ in the germline V gene. CDR3 sequence (DNA): TGTGCCAGCAGCCCAGAACGGGGGTGGGCGGCGGATACGCAGTATTTT. Encoded protein: CASSPERGWAADTQYF.

This clonotype was seen ten or more times. The chain has TRBV7-8 and TRBJ2-1, with 15 bases matching TRBD2. The V segment lost 7 bases and the J segment 10 bases; nucleotides outside the gene matches: 11. CDR3 length equals 16 residues. Per the germline V gene, CDR1 is SGHVS and CDR2 is FQNEAQ. The CDR3 DNA reads TGTGCCAGCACCAAAGGCTGGACTAGCGGGGGGGACGAGCAGTTCTTC. Its translation: CASTKGWTSGGDEQFF.

The chain recombines TRBV6-1 with TRBJ2-7; 11 bases are shared with TRBD2. The trim removed 6 bases at V and 3 bases at J, leaving 4 bases unmatched. The CDR3 is 14 residues long. CDR1 and CDR2 from the germline V gene are MNHNS and SASEGT. The CDR3: CASSGTSGHYEQYF. DNA for the CDR3: TGTGCCAGCAGCGGGACTAGCGGCCACTACGAGCAGTACTTC.

This clonotype was observed many times. The J gene is TRBJ1-6, the V gene TRBV7-2, with unresolved D. In germline, CDR1 is SGHTA, CDR2 FQGNSA. V gave up 5 bases and J gave up 1 base, with 12 bases separating them. The CDR3 is 16 amino acids. As DNA, the CDR3 is TGTGCCAGCAGCCGGGTGGGAGTATCCTATAATTCACCCCTCCACTTT. Amino acid sequence: CASSRVGVSYNSPLHF.

The chain links TRBV12-3 or TRBV12-4 to TRBJ1-4; no definite D call. V was shortened by 7 bases and J by 4 bases, with 13 bases between the two germline ends. The CDR3 totals 14 residues. The CDR3 DNA follows: TGTGCCAGCACTCGGAGTAGTTTTAATGAAAAACTGTTTTTT. Its translation is CASTRSSFNEKLFF.

The chain links TRBV6-5 to TRBJ2-3; tentatively, D is TRBD2 (6 bases). The germline V gene encodes CDR1 MNHEY and CDR2 SVGAGI. This CDR3 contains 15 residues. The ends were cut back, 2 bases at V and 8 bases at J, with 17 bases in the middle. The CDR3 DNA reads as TGTGCCAGCAGTTACAGACGGACCCCCGGGGGTACGCAGTATTTT. This sequence encodes CASSYRRTPGGTQYF.